Below are 5 T cell receptor beta chains sequenced from a single sample in a study of T cell responses to AZD1222 COVID-19 vaccine (dated by TCRdb to the early 2020s). This sample's time point label indicates: baseline before first vaccination. Interpreted using the paper, the treatment or condition label stands for: meningococcal conjugate vaccine given as trial control. Library preparation employed the immunoSEQ multiplex PCR assay. In its TCRdb copy, this immuneACCESS table keeps in-frame sequences only and misses some clones. Where compared with another copy, unresolved V genes explain less than half of these, and the others have no known cause. The sample data list some 97,000 clones, and over 75% of these were observed just once. The ten largest clones take up 4% to 4.5% of the sample. Sequenced material: peripheral blood, taken on day 0 of MenACWY control vaccination. The source of these receptors is an adult in good health.

The rearrangement joins TRBV4-3 to TRBJ2-1; 9 nucleotides match TRBD2. CDR3 length: 15 amino acids. The junction had 9 bases not matched to a gene; V was cut back by 4 bases and J by 8 bases. CDR1 and CDR2 from the germline V gene are LGHNA and YSLEER. The CDR3 reads CASSLGGRAVDEQFF. DNA for the CDR3: TGCGCCAGCAGCCTTGGCGGGAGGGCCGTGGATGAGCAGTTCTTC.

The chain links TRBV6-2 or TRBV6-3 to TRBJ1-5; D is unclear. Looked up from germline, CDR1 is MNHEY and CDR2 is SVGEGT. The CDR3 is 15 residues long. V lost 6 bases to trimming and J lost 6 bases, with 18 bases between them. The CDR3 DNA follows: TGTGCCAGCAGCCCATCCGGAGGTGGTATTCAGCCCCAGCATTTT. Translation gives CASSPSGGGIQPQHF.

The J gene is TRBJ2-5, the V gene TRBV30, with D hard to call. V dropped 2 bases and J dropped 4 bases, with 8 bases sitting between them. The CDR3 covers 12 residues. Germline V gene lookup returns CDR1 GTSNPN and CDR2 SVGIG (reference sequence). As DNA, the CDR3 is TGTGCCTGGAGTTACGGTGGAGAGACCCAGTACTTC. It specifies CAWSYGGETQYF.

The DNA for the CDR3 is TGTGCCATCAGTGAGGGGGCAGCGCGTGCTAACTATGGCTACACCTTC. Protein: CAISEGAARANYGYTF. The V gene is TRBV10-3, the J gene TRBJ1-2, with TRBD1 as a possible D gene (5 bases). Trimming pared 2 bases from V and 0 bases from J, leaving 13 bases between. CDR3 length: 16 amino acids. Germline V gene sequence: CDR1 ENHRY, CDR2 SYGVKD.

The chain has TRBV2 and TRBJ1-2; TRBD1 might be the D (5 bases). Germline lookup yields CDR1 SNHLY and CDR2 FYNNEI. The CDR3 loop spans 13 amino acids. Trimming took off 6 bases at V and 4 bases at J, with 12 bases between the two ends. The CDR3 sequence: CASRAGQIYGYTF. CDR3 nucleotides: TGTGCCAGCAGGGCGGGGCAGATCTATGGCTACACCTTC.